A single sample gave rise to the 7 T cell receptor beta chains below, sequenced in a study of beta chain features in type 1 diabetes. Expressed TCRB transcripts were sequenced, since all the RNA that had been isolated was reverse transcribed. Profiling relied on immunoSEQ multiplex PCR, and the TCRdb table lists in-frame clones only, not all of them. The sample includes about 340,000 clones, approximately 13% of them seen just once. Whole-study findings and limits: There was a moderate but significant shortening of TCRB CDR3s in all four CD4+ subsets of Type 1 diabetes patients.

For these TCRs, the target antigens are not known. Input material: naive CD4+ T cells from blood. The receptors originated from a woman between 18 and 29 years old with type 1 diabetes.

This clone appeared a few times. The CDR3, as DNA: TGTGCCAGCAGTGAAGCTTTCGGGGTCGGGGAGACCCAGTACTTC. The encoded protein is CASSEAFGVGETQYF. This rearrangement joins TRBV2 to TRBJ2-5, with D maybe TRBD2 (5 bases). This CDR3 has 15 amino acids. The germline CDR1 and CDR2 sequences are SNHLY and FYNNEI. The ends were cut back, 0 bases at V and 5 bases at J, with 13 bases in the middle. The complete variable domain, with remaining parts taken from reference TRBV2 and TRBJ2-5, reads EPEVTQTPSHQVTQMGQEVILRCVPISNHLYFYWYRQILGQKVEFLVSFYNNEISEKSEIFDDQFSVERPDGSNFTLKIRSTKLEDSAMYFCASSEAFGVGETQYFGPGTRLLVL.

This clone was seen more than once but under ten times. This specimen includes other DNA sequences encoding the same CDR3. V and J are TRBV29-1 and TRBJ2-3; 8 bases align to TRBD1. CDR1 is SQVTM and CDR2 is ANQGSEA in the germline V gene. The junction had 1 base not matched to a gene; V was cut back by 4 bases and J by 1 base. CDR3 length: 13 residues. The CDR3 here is CSVVGQGTDTQYF. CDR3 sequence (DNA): TGCAGCGTTGTGGGACAGGGCACAGATACGCAGTATTTT.

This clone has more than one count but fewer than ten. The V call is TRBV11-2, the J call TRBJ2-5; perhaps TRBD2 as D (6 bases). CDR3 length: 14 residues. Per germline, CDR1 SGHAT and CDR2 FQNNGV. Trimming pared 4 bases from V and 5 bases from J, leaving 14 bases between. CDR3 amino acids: CASSSQGGRETQYF. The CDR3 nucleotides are TGTGCCAGCAGCTCGCAGGGAGGTCGGGAGACCCAGTACTTC.

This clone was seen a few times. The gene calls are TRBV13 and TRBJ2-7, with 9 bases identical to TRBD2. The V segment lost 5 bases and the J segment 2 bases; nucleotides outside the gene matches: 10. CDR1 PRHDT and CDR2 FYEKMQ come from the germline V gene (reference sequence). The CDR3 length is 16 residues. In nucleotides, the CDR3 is TGTGCCAGCAGCCTTAATAGCGGGGGCCCCACCTACGAGCAGTACGTC. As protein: CASSLNSGGPTYEQYV.

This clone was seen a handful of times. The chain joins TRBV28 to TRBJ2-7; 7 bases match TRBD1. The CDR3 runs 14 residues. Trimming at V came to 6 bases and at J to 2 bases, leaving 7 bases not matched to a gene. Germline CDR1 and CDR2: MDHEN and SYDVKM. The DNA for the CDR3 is TGTGCCAGCAGCCCACAGGGGATTACCTACGAGCAGTACTTC. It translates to CASSPQGITYEQYF.

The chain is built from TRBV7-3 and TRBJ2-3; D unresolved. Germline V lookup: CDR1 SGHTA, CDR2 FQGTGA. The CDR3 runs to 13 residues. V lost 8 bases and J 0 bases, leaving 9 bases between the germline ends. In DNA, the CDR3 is TGTGCCAGCCGTCGCACTAGCACAGATACGCAGTATTTT. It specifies CASRRTSTDTQYF.

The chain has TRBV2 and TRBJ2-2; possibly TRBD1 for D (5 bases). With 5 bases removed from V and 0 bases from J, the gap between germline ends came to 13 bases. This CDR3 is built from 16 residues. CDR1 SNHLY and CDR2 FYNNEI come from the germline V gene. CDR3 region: CASSTQGGSNTGELFF. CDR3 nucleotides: TGTGCCAGCAGTACCCAGGGCGGCTCGAACACCGGGGAGCTGTTTTTT.